Listed below are T cell receptor beta chains from one sample, sequenced in a study of blood T cell repertoires in COVID-19. The protocol was immunoSEQ multiplex PCR, while the TCRdb copy is restricted to in-frame clones and leaves out a portion. The sample has under 300,000 clones, roughly nine tenths seen once. Sequencing input: peripheral blood. The receptors shown here come from a man in his 60s with acute or convalescent COVID-19. Both conserved end residues are part of each CDR3. The order of the fields is V gene, CDR3 protein.

TRBV10-3	CAISEDTLNTEAFF
TRBV2	CASSERVRGQQPQHF
TRBV6-2/TRBV6-3	CASSYLAGISYNEQFF
TRBV7-3	CASSLWAGETEAFF
TRBV20-1	CSASWGRVIHTEAFF
TRBV7-9	CASSPRASGNTDTQYF
TRBV28	CASSRLGKTGPGGYEQYF
TRBV3-1/TRBV3-2	CASSQWARPYEQYF
TRBV9	CASSLGSPGELFF
TRBV5-4	CASSLPPINSNTGELFF
TRBV7-8	CASSLGAGTDTQYF
TRBV4-3	CASSQEAGGTGELFF
TRBV2	CASSVGDNPEQYF
TRBV7-3	CASSLVGLAGGRLADTQYF
TRBV6-5	CASRRGEGQPQHF
TRBV28	CASSPPGGVEYEQYF
TRBV20-1	CSARAYYGYTF
TRBV27	CASSRDRVDEQYF
TRBV7-8	CASSLARQGSSEAFF
TRBV11-3	CASSSLRTGGTVAFF
TRBV6-5	CASRFWGAEYGYTF
TRBV28	CASKIGGAVYEQYF
TRBV7-2	CASSRGTSVNTGELFF
TRBV28	CASPRPNRWNGETQYF
TRBV18	CASSEQGNTEAFF
TRBV11-3	CASSLEGTRGSPLHF
TRBV9	CASSVQDRGDTQYF
TRBV29-1	CSVFGGYNEQFF
TRBV21-1	CASSKDRKGDGYTF
TRBV6-5	CASSPSDRANTEAFF
TRBV11-3	CASSPIGGVGDTQYF
TRBV19	CASGAGIYEQYF
TRBV14	CASSRLAGGPTYEQYF
TRBV12-3/TRBV12-4	CASSLGTGRLTF
TRBV5-4	CASSLVGQGNIQYF
TRBV7-2	CASSLEYGQLNSPLHF
TRBV27	CASRKDSTDTQYF
TRBV20-1	CSASRTSGRPSNEQFF
TRBV7-2	CASSLGAQGYEQYF
TRBV5-5	CASSRRGGPYEQYF
TRBV4-1	CASSPSDRPNTEAFF
TRBV6-5	CASSYSGNSGNTIYF
TRBV28	CASSVHRQGAGSPLHF
TRBV25-1	CASSEDRAYSPLHF